The entry below describes one T cell receptor (beta chain). Its matching antigen is unknown. Clones were sequenced by immunoSEQ multiplex PCR, and TCRdb holds only the in-frame ones, with some missing. This table holds 71,000 or so clones, about 65% found once. The data derive from a study of vaccination effects on CD4 cells after COVID-19. Germline values: CDR1 SGHRS, CDR2 YFSETQ. This CDR3 spans 16 amino acids. V was cut by 4 bases and J by 0 bases, with 13 bases left in between. ViraFEST expansion of antigen-specific CD4+ T cells with viral peptide pools preceded sequencing. Upon completion of under eleven days in culture, CD4+ T cells were isolated. People in the vaccine group had not been infected with SARS-CoV-2 before, and their nucleocapsid antibodies were negative.

The J gene is TRBJ2-2, the V gene TRBV5-1; tentative D call: TRBD2 (6 bases). This specimen was CD4+ T cells from PBMCs cultured with HCoV-OC43 spike peptides, taken before COVID-19 vaccination. Subset reported: HCoV-OC43 spike overlapping peptide pool stimulation. This receptor was obtained from a human donor who received a COVID-19 vaccine. CDR3 nucleotides: TGCGCCAGCAGCGGGGGGTCAAACCCGAACACCGGGGAGCTGTTTTTT. This codes for CASSGGSNPNTGELFF.